What follows describes a single TCR beta chain. The target antigen is unknown. The CDR3 totals 14 residues. Germline CDR1 and CDR2: SGHRS and YFSETQ. V lost 0 bases and J lost 8, with 14 bases in between. This record belongs to a study of cytomegalovirus exposure and HLA in healthy donors. Researchers ran the PCR with 60 Vbeta and 13 Jbeta primers. Only in-frame clones appear in the TCRdb table, and some are missing; sequencing was by immunoSEQ multiplex PCR. This table holds roughly 130,000 clones, roughly 78% found once. Points from the study as a whole: When analyzed later, the rates of TCR association showed variation by HLA locus, with DRB1 the most and HLA-C the fewest. A later analysis linked a missense DCLRE1C variant to TCR beta V- and J-gene trimming.

Input material: PBMCs. The TCR was taken from a man aged 25-40 years in good health and CMV-seronegative. The chain has TRBV5-1 and TRBJ1-2; D is unclear. CDR3 nucleotides: TGCGCCAGCAGCTTGGAGGCCGACTCCAGAGGCTACACCTTC. Translation: CASSLEADSRGYTF.